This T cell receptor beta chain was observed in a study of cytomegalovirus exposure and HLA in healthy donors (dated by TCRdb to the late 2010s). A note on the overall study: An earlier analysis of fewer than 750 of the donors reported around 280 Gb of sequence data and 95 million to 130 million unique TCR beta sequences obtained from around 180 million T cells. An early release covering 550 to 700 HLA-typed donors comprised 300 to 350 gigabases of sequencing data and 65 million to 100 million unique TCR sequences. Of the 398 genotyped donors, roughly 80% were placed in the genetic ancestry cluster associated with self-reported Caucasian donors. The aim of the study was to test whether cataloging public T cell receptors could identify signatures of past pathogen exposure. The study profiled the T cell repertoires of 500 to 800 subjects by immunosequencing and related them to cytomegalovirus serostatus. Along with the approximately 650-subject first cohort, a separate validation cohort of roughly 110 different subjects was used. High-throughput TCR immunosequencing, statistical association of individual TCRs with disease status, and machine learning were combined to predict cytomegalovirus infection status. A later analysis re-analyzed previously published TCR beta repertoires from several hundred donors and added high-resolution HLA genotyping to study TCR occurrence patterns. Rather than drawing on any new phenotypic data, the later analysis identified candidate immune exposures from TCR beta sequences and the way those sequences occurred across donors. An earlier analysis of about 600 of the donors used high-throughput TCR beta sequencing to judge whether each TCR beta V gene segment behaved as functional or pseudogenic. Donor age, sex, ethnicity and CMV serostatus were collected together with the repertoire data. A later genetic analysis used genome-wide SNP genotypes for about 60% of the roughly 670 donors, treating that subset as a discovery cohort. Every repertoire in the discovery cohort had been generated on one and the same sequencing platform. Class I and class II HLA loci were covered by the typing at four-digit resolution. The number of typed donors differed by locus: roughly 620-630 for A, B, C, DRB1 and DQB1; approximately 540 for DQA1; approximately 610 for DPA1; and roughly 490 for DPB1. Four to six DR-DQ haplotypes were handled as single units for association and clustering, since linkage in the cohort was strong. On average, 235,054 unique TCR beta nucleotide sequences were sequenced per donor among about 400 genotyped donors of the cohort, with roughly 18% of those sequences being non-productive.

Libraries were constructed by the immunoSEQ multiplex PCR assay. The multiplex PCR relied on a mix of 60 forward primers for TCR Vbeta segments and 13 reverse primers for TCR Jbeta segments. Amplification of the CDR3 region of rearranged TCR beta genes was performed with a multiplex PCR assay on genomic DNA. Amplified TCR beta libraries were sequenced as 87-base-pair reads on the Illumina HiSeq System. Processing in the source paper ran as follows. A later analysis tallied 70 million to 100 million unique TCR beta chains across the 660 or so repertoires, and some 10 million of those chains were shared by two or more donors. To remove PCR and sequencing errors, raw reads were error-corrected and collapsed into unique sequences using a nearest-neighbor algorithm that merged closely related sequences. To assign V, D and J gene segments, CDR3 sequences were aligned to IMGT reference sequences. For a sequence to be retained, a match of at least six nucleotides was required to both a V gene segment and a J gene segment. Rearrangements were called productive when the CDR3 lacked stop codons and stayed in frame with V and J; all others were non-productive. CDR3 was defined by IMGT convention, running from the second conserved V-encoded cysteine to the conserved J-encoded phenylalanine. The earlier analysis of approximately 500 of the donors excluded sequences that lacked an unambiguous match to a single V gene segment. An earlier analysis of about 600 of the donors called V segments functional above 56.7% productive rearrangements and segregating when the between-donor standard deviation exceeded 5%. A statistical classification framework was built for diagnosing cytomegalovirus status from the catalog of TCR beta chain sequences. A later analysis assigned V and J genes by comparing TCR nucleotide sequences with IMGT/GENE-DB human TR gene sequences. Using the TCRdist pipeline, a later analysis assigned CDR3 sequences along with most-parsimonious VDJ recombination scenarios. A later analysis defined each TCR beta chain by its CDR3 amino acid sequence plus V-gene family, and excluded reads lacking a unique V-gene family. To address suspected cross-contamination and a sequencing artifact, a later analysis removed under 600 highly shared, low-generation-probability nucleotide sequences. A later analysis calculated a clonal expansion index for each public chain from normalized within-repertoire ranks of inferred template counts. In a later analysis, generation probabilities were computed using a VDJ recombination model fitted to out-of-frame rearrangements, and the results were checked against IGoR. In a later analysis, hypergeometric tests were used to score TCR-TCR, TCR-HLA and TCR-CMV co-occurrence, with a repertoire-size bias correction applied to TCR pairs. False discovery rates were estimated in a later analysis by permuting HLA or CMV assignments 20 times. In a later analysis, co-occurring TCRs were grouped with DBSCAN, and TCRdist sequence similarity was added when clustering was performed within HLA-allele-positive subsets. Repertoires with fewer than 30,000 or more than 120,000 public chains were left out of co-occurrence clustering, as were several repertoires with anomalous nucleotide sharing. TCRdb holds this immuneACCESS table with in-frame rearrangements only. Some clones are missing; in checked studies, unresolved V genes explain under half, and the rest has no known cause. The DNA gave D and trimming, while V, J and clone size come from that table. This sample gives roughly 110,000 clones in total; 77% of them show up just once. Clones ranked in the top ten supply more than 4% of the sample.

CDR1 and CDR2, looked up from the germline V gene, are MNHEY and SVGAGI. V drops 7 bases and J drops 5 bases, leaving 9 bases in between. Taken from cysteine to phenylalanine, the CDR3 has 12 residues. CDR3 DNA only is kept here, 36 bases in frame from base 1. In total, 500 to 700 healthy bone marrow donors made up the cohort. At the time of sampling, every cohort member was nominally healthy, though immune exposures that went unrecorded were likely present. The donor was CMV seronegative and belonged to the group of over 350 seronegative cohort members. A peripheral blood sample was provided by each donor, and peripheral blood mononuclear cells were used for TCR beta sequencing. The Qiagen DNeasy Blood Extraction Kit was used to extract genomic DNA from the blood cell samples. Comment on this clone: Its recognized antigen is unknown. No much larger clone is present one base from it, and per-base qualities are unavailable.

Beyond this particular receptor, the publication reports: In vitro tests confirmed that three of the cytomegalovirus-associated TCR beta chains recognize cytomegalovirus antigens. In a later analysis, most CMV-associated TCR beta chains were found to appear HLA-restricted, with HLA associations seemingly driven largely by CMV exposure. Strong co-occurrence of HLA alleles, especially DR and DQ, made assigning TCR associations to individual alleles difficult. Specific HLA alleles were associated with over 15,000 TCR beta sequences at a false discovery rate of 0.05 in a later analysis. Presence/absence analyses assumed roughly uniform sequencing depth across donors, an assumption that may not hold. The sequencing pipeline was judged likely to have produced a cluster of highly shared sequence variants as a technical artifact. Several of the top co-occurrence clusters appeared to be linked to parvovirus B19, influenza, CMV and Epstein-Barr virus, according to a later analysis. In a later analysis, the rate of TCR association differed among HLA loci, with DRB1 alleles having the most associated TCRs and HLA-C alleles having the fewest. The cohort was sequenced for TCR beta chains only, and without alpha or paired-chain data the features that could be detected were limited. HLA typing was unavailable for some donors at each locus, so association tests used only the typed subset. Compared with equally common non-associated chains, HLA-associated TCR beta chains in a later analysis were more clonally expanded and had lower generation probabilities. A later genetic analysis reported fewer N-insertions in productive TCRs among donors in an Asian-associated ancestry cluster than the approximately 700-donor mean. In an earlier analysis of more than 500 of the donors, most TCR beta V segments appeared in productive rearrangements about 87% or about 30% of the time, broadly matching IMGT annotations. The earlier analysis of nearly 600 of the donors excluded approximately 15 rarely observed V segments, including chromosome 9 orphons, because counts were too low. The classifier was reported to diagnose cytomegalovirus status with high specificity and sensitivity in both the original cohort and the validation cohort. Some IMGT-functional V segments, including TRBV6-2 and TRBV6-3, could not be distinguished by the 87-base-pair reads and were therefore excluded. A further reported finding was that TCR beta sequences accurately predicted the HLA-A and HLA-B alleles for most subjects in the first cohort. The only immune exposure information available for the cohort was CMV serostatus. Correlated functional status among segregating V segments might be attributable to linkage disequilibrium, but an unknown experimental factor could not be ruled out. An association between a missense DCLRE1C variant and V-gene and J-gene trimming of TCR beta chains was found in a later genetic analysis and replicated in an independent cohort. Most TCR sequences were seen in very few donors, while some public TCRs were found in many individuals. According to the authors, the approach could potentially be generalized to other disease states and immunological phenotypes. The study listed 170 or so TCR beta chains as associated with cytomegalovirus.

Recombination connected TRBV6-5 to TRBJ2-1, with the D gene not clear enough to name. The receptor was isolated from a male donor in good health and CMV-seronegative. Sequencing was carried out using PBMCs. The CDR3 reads CASNSLDNEQFF. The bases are TGTGCCAGCAATAGTCTCGACAATGAGCAGTTCTTC.